This T cell receptor (beta chain) was captured in a study of blood T cell repertoires in COVID-19. The CDR3 extends over 16 amino acids. Germline V CDR1 and CDR2: DFQATT, SNEGSKA (reference sequence). To note about this clone: The junction does not match germline at one end; this may be a read error.

Profiling relied on immunoSEQ multiplex PCR, and the TCRdb table lists in-frame clones only, not all of them. This sample has about 220,000 clones, with under 90% found just once. The TCR sequence derives from an elderly woman with acute or convalescent COVID-19. The chain recombines TRBV20-1 with TRBJ1-2, with D possibly TRBD1 on 6 matching bases. The sequencing input was peripheral blood. The CDR3 here is CSTSGAGTGPTYGYTF. CDR3 nucleotide sequence: TGCAGTACTAGTGGGGCAGGCACAGGGCCTACTTATGGCTACACCTTC.